This T cell receptor (beta chain) stems from a study of cytomegalovirus exposure and HLA in healthy donors. Study background: The 120 million or so unique TCR beta sequences, from about 179 million T cells, were found by an earlier analysis.

Researchers ran the PCR with 60 Vbeta and 13 Jbeta primers. Some clones are missing from TCRdb's copy, which holds only in-frame ones; the method was immunoSEQ multiplex PCR. Found here are 120,000 to 150,000 clones, 73% of them singletons; the top ten hold around an eighth. This clone showed up just a few times. The V and J ends lost 3 bases and 1 base respectively, with 3 bases between them. This CDR3 spans 12 amino acids. Per germline, CDR1 SEHNR and CDR2 FQNEAQ (reference sequence). The clonotype was recovered from a human donor in good health. Material: PBMCs. The chain has TRBV7-9 and TRBJ1-1; D unclear. The chain's CDR3 is CASSFRNTEAFF. In DNA, the CDR3 is TGTGCCAGCAGCTTCCGGAACACTGAAGCTTTCTTT.